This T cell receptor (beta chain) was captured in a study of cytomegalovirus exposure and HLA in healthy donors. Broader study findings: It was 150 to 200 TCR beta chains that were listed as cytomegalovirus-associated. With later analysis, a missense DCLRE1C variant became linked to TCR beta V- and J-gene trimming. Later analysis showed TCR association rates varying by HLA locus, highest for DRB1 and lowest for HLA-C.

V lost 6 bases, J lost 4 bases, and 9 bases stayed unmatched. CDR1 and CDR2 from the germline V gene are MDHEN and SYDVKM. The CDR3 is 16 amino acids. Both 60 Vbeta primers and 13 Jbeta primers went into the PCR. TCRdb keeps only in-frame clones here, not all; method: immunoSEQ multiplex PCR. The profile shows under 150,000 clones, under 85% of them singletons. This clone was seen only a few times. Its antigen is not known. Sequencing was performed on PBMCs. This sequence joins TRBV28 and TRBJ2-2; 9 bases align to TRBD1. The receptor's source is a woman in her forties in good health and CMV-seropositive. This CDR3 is CASRKPGQGRTGELFF. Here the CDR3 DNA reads TGTGCCAGCAGGAAACCGGGACAGGGTCGCACCGGGGAGCTGTTTTTT.